This T cell receptor (beta chain) derives from a study of cytomegalovirus exposure and HLA in healthy donors. The CDR3 runs to 12 residues. Trimming took off 9 bases at V and 4 bases at J, with 13 bases between the two ends. Germline V gene data show CDR1 as SGHNT and CDR2 as YYREEE (reference sequence). Primers for the PCR totalled 60 Vbeta and 13 Jbeta. Profiling relied on immunoSEQ multiplex PCR, and the TCRdb table lists in-frame clones only, not all of them. The repertoire holds some 140,000 clones, with more than 75% as singletons. This clone showed up just once. The source of this sequence is a man aged 25-40 years in good health and CMV-seronegative. The sequencing input was PBMCs. V gene TRBV5-4 combines with J gene TRBJ2-5; unclear D gene. CDR3 coding DNA: TGTGCCACCAGAACAATCCGAGAGACCCAGTACTTC. Protein product: CATRTIRETQYF.